Presented here are 17 T cell receptor beta chains from one specimen sequenced in a study of T cells in Graves' hyperthyroidism and ophthalmopathy. Amplification of TCR beta CDR3 regions was performed using RNA transcripts as template. First-round RT-PCR with HTBI primers amplified the TCR CDR3 region. MiXCR, applied by TCRdb to the multiplex PCR reads, yields one record per CDR3 protein. The sample lists a few hundred thousand distinct CDR3 sequences; roughly 15% were seen once. Sequencing was carried out using blood. All receptors come from a woman in her 40s with Graves' hyperthyroidism that later progressed to Graves' ophthalmopathy.

This clonotype was found many times. The rearrangement links TRBV19 to TRBJ2-7; maybe TRBD2 (5 bases). Trimming left V 4 bases short and J 6 bases short, with 16 bases between. CDR1 is LNHDA, CDR2 SQIVND, per germline (reference sequence). The CDR3 has 14 residues. CDR3 protein: CASSTTDGGREQYF. The CDR3 region has the DNA TGTGCCAGTAGTACCACCGACGGCGGGCGCGAGCAGTACTTC.

The chain has TRBV19 and TRBJ2-1, with 11 nucleotides matching TRBD2. V lost 3 bases, J lost 9 bases, and 1 base stayed unmatched. The germline gives CDR1 LNHDA, CDR2 SQIVND (reference sequence). The CDR3 totals 13 residues. The CDR3 DNA reads TGTGCCAGTAGTATCACTAGCGGGAGTGAGCAGTTCTTC. Its translation is CASSITSGSEQFF.

The genes are TRBV12-3 or TRBV12-4 and TRBJ2-7; D possibly corresponds to TRBD2 (6 bases). CDR3 length: 15 residues. The V gene lost 6 bases and the J gene lost 6 bases, with 21 bases spanning the gap. CDR3 nucleotides: TGTGCCAGCAGATTCTCCTGGACTGGCGGGATCGAGCAGTACTTC. This encodes CASRFSWTGGIEQYF.

This clonotype occurred many times. CDR3 amino acids: CSVEEMAGWDTIYF. The CDR3 nucleotides are TGCAGCGTTGAAGAGATGGCAGGGTGGGACACCATATATTTT. The chain has TRBV29-1 and TRBJ1-3; possibly TRBD1 for D (5 bases). The germline V gene has CDR1 SQVTM and CDR2 ANQGSEA. The CDR3 spans 14 residues. V lost 0 bases to trimming and J lost 8 bases, with 14 bases between them. Looking up the rest from reference TRBV29-1 and TRBJ1-3 gives the full variable domain: SAVISQKPSRDICQRGTSLTIQCQVDSQVTMMFWYRQQPGQSLTLIATANQGSEATYESGFVIDKFPISRPNLTFSTLTVSNMSPEDSSIYLCSVEEMAGWDTIYFGEGSWLTVV.

This clonotype has ten or more counts. The J gene is TRBJ2-1, the V gene TRBV11-2; no clear D. V was cut by 1 base and J by 11 bases, with 12 bases left in between. This CDR3 has 13 amino acids. Per the germline V gene, CDR1 is SGHAT and CDR2 is FQNNGV. CDR3 sequence (DNA): TGTGCCAGCAGCTTAGTAAACGGACCTCAGCAGTTCTTC. Protein: CASSLVNGPQQFF. Variable domain in full (rest from reference TRBV11-2 and TRBJ2-1): EAGVAQSPRYKIIEKRQSVAFWCNPISGHATLYWYQQILGQGPKLLIQFQNNGVVDDSQLPKDRFSAERLKGVDSTLKIQPAKLEDSAVYLCASSLVNGPQQFFGPGTRLTVL.

This clonotype was counted many times. V gene TRBV11-2 combines with J gene TRBJ1-6; D may be TRBD1 (5 bases). The CDR3 is 15 residues long. CDR1 and CDR2 from the germline V gene are SGHAT and FQNNGV. V lost 5 bases and J lost 5, with 13 bases in between. CDR3 amino acids: CASSPAGRNNSPLHF. The DNA for the CDR3 is TGTGCCAGCAGCCCCGCGGGACGCAATAATTCACCCCTCCACTTT.

This clonotype was detected ten times or more. This sequence joins TRBV30 and TRBJ2-1; 8 positions agree with TRBD2. The CDR3 is 13 amino acids. CDR1 and CDR2 from the germline V gene are GTSNPN and SVGIG (reference sequence). Losses at the gene ends were 0 bases for V and 9 bases for J; bases not matched to a gene: 4. This CDR3 is CAWSVTSGGEQFF. The CDR3 DNA is TGTGCCTGGAGTGTAACTAGCGGAGGTGAGCAGTTCTTC.

V is TRBV28 and J is TRBJ2-5, with D possibly matching TRBD1 (5 bases). Trimming took off 6 bases at V and 2 bases at J, with 10 bases between the two ends. The germline CDR1 and CDR2 sequences are MDHEN and SYDVKM. The CDR3 has 13 residues. The CDR3, as DNA: TGTGCCAGCAGCCAGGGCGATCAAGAGACCCAGTACTTC. Amino acid sequence: CASSQGDQETQYF.

This clonotype was seen ten or more times. The V and J genes are TRBV5-1 and TRBJ2-5; D is perhaps TRBD2 (5 bases). Germline V CDR1 and CDR2: SGHRS, YFSETQ. V lost 1 base and J lost 2, with 9 bases in between. This CDR3 has 14 amino acids. The CDR3 spells CASSLTGTQETQYF. The CDR3 DNA sequence: TGCGCCAGCAGCTTGACGGGAACTCAAGAGACCCAGTACTTC.

The V gene is TRBV27, the J gene TRBJ2-3; 7 positions agree with TRBD2. This CDR3 region has 15 residues. V lost 8 bases, J lost 3 bases, and 11 bases stayed unmatched. The V gene's germline CDR1 is MNHEY and CDR2 SMNVEV (reference sequence). As DNA, the CDR3 is TGTGCCAGCGGCCCGGGGAGGGGTTTTACAGATACGCAGTATTTT. This sequence encodes CASGPGRGFTDTQYF.

In its sample, this clonotype was seen many times. The chain has TRBV6-1 and TRBJ1-5, with D perhaps matching TRBD1 (5 bases). Trimming stripped 3 bases from V and 2 bases from J, with 11 bases between. This CDR3 is 15 amino acids long. Germline assignment: CDR1 MNHNS and CDR2 SASEGT. CDR3 sequence reads: CASSDGHLRNQPQHF. The CDR3 coding sequence is TGTGCCAGCAGTGACGGACATTTGCGCAATCAGCCCCAGCATTTT.

This clonotype has just a few counts. J is TRBJ2-2 and V is TRBV2; 10 bases align to TRBD1. The CDR3 contains 14 residues. CDR1 is SNHLY, CDR2 FYNNEI, per germline. The V gene end was trimmed by 8 bases and the J gene end by 4 bases; junction bases not matched to a gene: 4. The CDR3 loop is CASGGQGGTGELFF. The CDR3 DNA is TGTGCCAGCGGTGGACAGGGGGGCACCGGGGAGCTGTTTTTT.

The table lists this clonotype with many counts. The chain recombines TRBV11-2 with TRBJ2-2; maybe TRBD2 (5 bases). Trimming took 7 bases from V and 0 from J, leaving 12 bases between them. This CDR3 is built from 15 residues. The germline V gene encodes CDR1 SGHAT and CDR2 FQNNGV. The CDR3 sequence is CASIGVRANTGELFF. The CDR3 DNA follows: TGTGCCAGCATCGGGGTACGCGCGAACACCGGGGAGCTGTTTTTT.

This clonotype has ten or more counts. This chain joins TRBV20-1 and TRBJ2-7, with D possibly TRBD2 on 7 matching bases. There are 14 residues in the CDR3. The germline V gene has CDR1 DFQATT and CDR2 SNEGSKA (reference sequence). The V end was cut by 3 bases, the J end by 2 bases, with 14 bases between. In DNA, the CDR3 is TGCAGTGCTAGGGAGGGGGGGCAACCCTACGAGCAGTACTTC. Translation gives CSAREGGQPYEQYF.

This clonotype was found many times. CDR3 DNA sequence: TGTGCCAGCAGTGAGGGACAGGGACTCACCGGGGAGCTGTTTTTT. Translated, it gives CASSEGQGLTGELFF. The V and J genes are TRBV2 and TRBJ2-2; 9 nucleotides line up with TRBD1. The CDR3 contains 15 residues. V trimming: 3 bases; J trimming: 4 bases; junction bases outside the gene matches: 3. Looked up from germline, CDR1 is SNHLY and CDR2 is FYNNEI. Filled out from reference TRBV2 and TRBJ2-2, the complete variable domain reads EPEVTQTPSHQVTQMGQEVILRCVPISNHLYFYWYRQILGQKVEFLVSFYNNEISEKSEIFDDQFSVERPDGSNFTLKIRSTKLEDSAMYFCASSEGQGLTGELFFGEGSRLTVL.

The gene calls are TRBV7-2 and TRBJ1-4, with 7 bases aligning to TRBD1. With V trimmed by 4 bases and J by 4 bases, 6 bases remained unmatched. The CDR3 is made up of 15 amino acids. Germline values: CDR1 SGHTA, CDR2 FQGNSA. CDR3 loop: CASSSPGQYNEKLFF. DNA for the CDR3: TGTGCCAGCAGCTCACCGGGACAGTATAATGAAAAACTGTTTTTT. The whole variable domain, filled in from reference TRBV7-2 and TRBJ1-4, reads GAGVSQSPSNKVTEKGKDVELRCDPISGHTALYWYRQSLGQGLEFLIYFQGNSAPDKSGLPSDRFSAERTGGSVSTLTIQRTQQEDSAVYLCASSSPGQYNEKLFFGSGTQLSVL.

This clonotype was seen many times. The J gene is TRBJ1-1, the V gene TRBV7-3; maybe TRBD1 (5 bases). There are 14 residues in the CDR3. From germline, CDR1 is SGHTA and CDR2 FQGTGA. Trimming took off 6 bases at V and 5 bases at J, with 16 bases between the two ends. The DNA of the CDR3 is TGTGCCAGCAGGTTGGGACCGGGAGTGACTGAAGCTTTCTTT. Its protein is CASRLGPGVTEAFF.